Listed here is a single TCR beta chain. The data derive from a study of blood T cell repertoires in COVID-19. V lost 1 base, J lost 2 bases, and 5 bases lay in between. CDR3 size: 13 residues. The table came from immunoSEQ multiplex PCR; TCRdb's copy has only in-frame clones and leaves some out. The sample records some 210,000 clones, about nine tenths being singletons. Sequenced input: peripheral blood. The TCR sequence derives from a man aged 55 to 69 who had recovered from COVID-19. This sequence joins TRBV12-3 or TRBV12-4 and TRBJ2-5; unclear D gene. CDR3 nucleotide sequence: TGTGCCAGCAGTTTAGGGCGGCAAGAGACCCAGTACTTC. This encodes CASSLGRQETQYF.